These T cell receptor beta chains were read from a single sample in a study of blood T cell repertoires in COVID-19. TCRdb's table, derived via immunoSEQ multiplex PCR, lists solely in-frame clones and lacks some. The sample contains about 130,000 clones, 60% to 85% of which appear only once. Input material: peripheral blood. Receptor source: an elderly man with acute or convalescent COVID-19. CDR3s include the opening cysteine and the closing phenylalanine or tryptophan. Each record gives: J gene, V gene, D gene, clone size, CDR3 protein, CDR3 DNA. D genes are given only for firm matches. Size values are once, few and many counts, or a class for expanded clones, and some rows have none.

>TRBJ1-5|TRBV6-5|TRBD1|once
CASKRQGEYQPQHF
TGTGCCAGCAAACGACAGGGGGAGTATCAGCCCCAGCATTTT
>TRBJ2-7|TRBV5-1|-|-
CASSLDVGGYEQYF
TGCGCCAGCAGCTTGGACGTGGGGGGCTACGAGCAGTACTTC
>TRBJ1-2|TRBV6-5|-|once
CASRAPGYRGYTF
TGTGCCAGCAGAGCCCCGGGGTATCGGGGCTACACCTTC
>TRBJ1-6|TRBV28|TRBD1|-
CASSFSGGAYNSPLHF
TGTGCCAGCAGTTTTTCAGGGGGCGCCTATAATTCACCCCTCCACTTT
>TRBJ2-1|TRBV19|TRBD1|-
CASRTGGTYNEQFF
TGTGCCAGTAGGACAGGGGGAACCTACAATGAGCAGTTCTTC
>TRBJ1-4|TRBV5-1|-|once
CASSLRQGEKLFF
TGCGCCAGCAGCCTGAGACAAGGCGAAAAACTGTTTTTT
>TRBJ2-2|TRBV6-5|-|-
CASGQQLPNTGELFF
TGTGCCAGCGGGCAACAGCTTCCGAACACCGGGGAGCTGTTTTTT
>TRBJ2-2|TRBV5-5|-|-
CASSLAAGRATGELFF
TGTGCCAGCAGCTTGGCGGCGGGGCGGGCCACCGGGGAGCTGTTTTTT
>TRBJ1-6|TRBV7-6|-|-
CASSLALNSPLHF
TGTGCCAGCAGCTTAGCACTTAATTCACCCCTCCACTTT
>TRBJ2-2|TRBV5-6|-|-
CASSIGLAGELFF
TGTGCCAGCAGCATAGGACTGGCCGGGGAGCTGTTTTTT
>TRBJ2-3|TRBV5-4|TRBD1|-
CASSSRDRKTDTQYF
TGTGCCAGCAGCTCGAGGGACAGGAAAACAGATACGCAGTATTTT
>TRBJ1-3|TRBV28|TRBD1|-
CASSSPGQISGNTIYF
TGTGCCAGCAGTTCCCCGGGACAGATCTCTGGAAACACCATATATTTT
>TRBJ2-3|TRBV4-1|TRBD2|-
CASSQSRGGSTDTQYF
TGCGCCAGCAGCCAATCCCGGGGGGGGAGCACAGATACGCAGTATTTT
>TRBJ1-2|TRBV14|-|-
CASSPTVNYGYTF
TGTGCCAGCAGCCCGACAGTTAACTATGGCTACACCTTC
>TRBJ2-1|TRBV6-5|-|-
CASGTFNEQFF
TGTGCCAGCGGGACATTCAATGAGCAGTTCTTC
>TRBJ1-2|TRBV5-1|-|few
CASSLNQGQGGYTF
TGCGCCAGCAGCTTGAATCAGGGGCAGGGAGGCTACACCTTC
>TRBJ1-5|TRBV3-1/TRBV3-2|TRBD1|-
CASSRGQGFNQPQHF
TGTGCCAGCAGCCGCGGACAGGGGTTCAATCAGCCCCAGCATTTT
>TRBJ1-4|TRBV4-2|-|once
CASSQSRGAANEKLFF
TGTGCCAGCAGCCAATCCCGGGGGGCTGCTAATGAAAAACTGTTTTTT
>TRBJ2-7|TRBV19|TRBD1|-
CASSTGGNYEQYF
TGTGCCAGTAGTACAGGGGGCAACTACGAGCAGTACTTC
>TRBJ2-7|TRBV7-2|TRBD1|-
CASSQRTGSYEQYF
TGTGCCAGCAGCCAAAGGACAGGCTCCTACGAGCAGTACTTC
>TRBJ1-2|TRBV18|TRBD1|-
CASSPPPGQGGYGYTF
TGTGCCAGCTCACCACCGCCGGGACAGGGGGGCTATGGCTACACCTTC
>TRBJ1-1|TRBV19|-|-
CASTLKMNTEAFF
TGTGCCAGTACCTTAAAAATGAACACTGAAGCTTTCTTT
>TRBJ2-7|TRBV7-2|TRBD2|-
CASSSMRRGAPYEQYF
TGTGCCAGCAGCTCAATGAGGCGGGGGGCGCCCTACGAGCAGTACTTC
>TRBJ2-7|TRBV11-2|-|-
CASSLPGGRSSYEQYF
TGTGCCAGCAGCTTGCCGGGTGGCAGAAGCTCCTACGAGCAGTACTTC
>TRBJ1-1|TRBV15|-|-
CATSRPTVNTEAFF
TGTGCCACCAGCAGACCGACAGTGAACACTGAAGCTTTCTTT
>TRBJ2-1|TRBV7-9|TRBD1|-
CASSRGQGGSRDEQFF
TGTGCCAGCAGCAGGGGACAGGGGGGTAGCAGGGATGAGCAGTTCTTC
>TRBJ1-2|TRBV5-6|-|-
CASSLGRGTGYGYTF
TGTGCCAGCAGCTTGGGACGCGGGACGGGCTATGGCTACACCTTC
>TRBJ2-7|TRBV2|-|-
CASSFAESYEQYF
TGTGCCAGCAGTTTTGCGGAATCCTACGAGCAGTACTTC
>TRBJ2-2|TRBV5-4|TRBD1|-
CASSPTMDRVATGELFF
TGTGCCAGCAGCCCGACGATGGACAGGGTTGCCACCGGGGAGCTGTTTTTT
>TRBJ2-7|TRBV28|TRBD1|-
CASSLWSGGSYEQYF
TGTGCCAGCAGTTTATGGTCAGGGGGCTCCTACGAGCAGTACTTC
>TRBJ2-3|TRBV5-6|TRBD1|once
CASSVGQGRTDTQYF
TGTGCCAGCAGCGTCGGACAGGGGAGGACAGATACGCAGTATTTT
>TRBJ1-3|TRBV11-2|-|-
CASSGGISGNTIYF
TGTGCCAGCAGCGGGGGCATCTCTGGAAACACCATATATTTT
>TRBJ2-5|TRBV5-1|TRBD1|-
CASSSGQGGLETQYF
TGCGCCAGCAGCTCCGGACAGGGGGGATTAGAGACCCAGTACTTC
>TRBJ1-2|TRBV18|TRBD1|-
CASSPPGQGAVGYTF
TGTGCCAGCTCACCGCCCGGACAGGGGGCGGTTGGCTACACCTTC